The sequence of this T cell receptor (beta chain) was determined in a study of T cells expressing NK-cell markers. Across the study: Sorted CD3+CD56+NKG2C+, CD3+CD56+NKG2C- and CD3+CD56-NKG2C+ T cells provided the TCR beta repertoires. The study sequenced eight donors, seven HCMV-seropositive and one seronegative.

TCRdb reprocessed the 5' RACE reads, keeping one entry per CDR3 protein, no DNA. The sample has some 460,000 distinct CDR3 sequences. General observations from the study: Several donors likewise had their CD3+CD56-NKG2C+ fraction led by these clonotypes. For five or six donors, the dominant NKG2C+ clonotypes made up roughly 1.0-8% of their CD8+ T cells.

Remarks on this clonotype: Its antigen is not known.

Sample: blood T cells: a sorted CD56 or NKG2C T cell subset, CD4+ or CD8+ T cells, or bulk PBMC T cells (not recorded which). The source of this sequence is a woman aged 45-59 years in good health.

CDR3 residues: CASSRWGTGGYTF. The chain links TRBV5-1 to TRBJ1-2; as DNA is missing, the TRBD1 call by TCRdb cannot be tested. Germline V gene sequence: CDR1 SGHRS, CDR2 YFSETQ. The CDR3 consists of 13 residues.